These 6 T cell receptor beta chains were sequenced from one sample in a study of yellow fever vaccine responses in identical twins. Each CDR3 protein is one row after TCRdb ran MiXCR on the RT-PCR reads. The sample includes around 18,000 distinct CDR3 sequences, about four fifths seen only once; the top ten take roughly 2%. Sequences were derived from T cells from blood (PBMCs), unsorted or a sorted subset (not recorded which), sampled before or after yellow fever vaccination (not recorded which). These receptors all come from a woman aged 18-35 years who received the yellow fever vaccine.

CDR3 in DNA: TGTGCTAGTGGTTTGGTTAGCGGGAGTTCCTACAATGAGCAGTTCTTC. Its protein product is CASGLVSGSSYNEQFF. This chain uses TRBV12-5 with TRBJ2-1, with TRBD2 matching 9 bases. The J segment lost 1 base and the V segment lost 0 bases, leaving 1 base of the junction unmatched. CDR1 is LGHNT, CDR2 FRNRAP, per germline. CDR3 length: 16 residues. Looking up the rest from reference TRBV12-5 and TRBJ2-1 gives the full variable domain: DARVTQTPRHKVTEMGQEVTMRCQPILGHNTVFWYRQTMMQGLELLAYFRNRAPLDDSGMPKDRFSAEMPDATLATLKIQPSEPRDSAVYFCASGLVSGSSYNEQFFGPGTRLTVL.

The chain uses TRBV11-3 and TRBJ2-7, with D maybe TRBD2 (5 bases). V dropped 7 bases and J dropped 3 bases, with 19 bases sitting between them. This CDR3 spans 15 amino acids. From germline, CDR1 is SGHNT and CDR2 YENEEA. This CDR3 is CASTPFPSRGYEQYF. In DNA, the CDR3 is TGTGCCAGCACTCCATTTCCTAGCCGGGGCTACGAGCAGTACTTC.

V is TRBV7-2 and J is TRBJ2-5, with 9 nucleotides matching TRBD2. The ends lost 6 bases at V and 2 bases at J; junction bases unmatched: 7. Per germline, CDR1 SGHTA and CDR2 FQGNSA. This CDR3 contains 15 residues. CDR3 region: CASSLSGSLQETQYF. The CDR3, as DNA: TGTGCCAGCAGTCTTAGCGGGAGTTTACAAGAGACCCAGTACTTC.

The rearrangement links TRBV19 to TRBJ2-2; weak D call: TRBD2 (5 bases). Germline CDR1 reads LNHDA; CDR2 reads SQIVND (reference sequence). The ends were cut back, 1 base at V and 4 bases at J, with 7 bases in the middle. The CDR3 runs 14 residues. Here the CDR3 reads CASSIGGSTGELFF. The CDR3 DNA reads as TGTGCCAGTAGTATAGGTGGGAGCACCGGGGAGCTGTTTTTT.

The chain is built from TRBV11-3 and TRBJ2-2; D tentatively reads TRBD1 or TRBD2 (5 bases each). The germline V gene has CDR1 SGHNT and CDR2 YENEEA. With 4 bases removed from V and 3 bases from J, the gap between germline ends came to 15 bases. This CDR3 is built from 16 residues. In DNA form, the CDR3 reads TGTGCCAGCAGCTCATCCGGGACCCCTGACACCGGGGAGCTGTTTTTT. This gives the protein CASSSSGTPDTGELFF.

V usage is TRBV2 and J usage is TRBJ1-5, with D possibly matching TRBD1 (6 bases). The CDR3 covers 15 residues. The V gene's germline CDR1 is SNHLY and CDR2 FYNNEI. Trimming took off 0 bases at V and 9 bases at J, with 15 bases between the two ends. The CDR3 DNA sequence: TGTGCCAGCAGTGAAGCTGGGGGCCCGGTCCTGCCCCAGCATTTT. It codes for CASSEAGGPVLPQHF.